Below, one TCR beta chain is given with its context. Patients at the Seattle site were enrolled during active infection and followed longitudinally. These data originate in a study of blood T cell repertoires in COVID-19. Assay used: immunoSEQ multiplex PCR; TCRdb lists only in-frame clones, some missing. Of tens of thousands of clones listed, 80% to 90% are singletons. Germline V lookup: CDR1 SGHRS, CDR2 YFSETQ. Trimming removed 1 base from V and 0 bases from J, with 7 bases in between. The CDR3 extends over 14 amino acids. Sequenced input: peripheral blood. This chain joins TRBV5-1 and TRBJ1-2; no firm D call. The clonotype comes from a woman aged 55-69 years with COVID-19, enrolled during active disease. CDR3 residues: CASSLTASNYGYTF. The CDR3 DNA sequence: TGCGCCAGCAGCTTGACAGCCTCTAACTATGGCTACACCTTC. Drawing the rest from reference TRBV5-1 and TRBJ1-2, the complete variable domain is KAGVTQTPRYLIKTRGQQVTLSCSPISGHRSVSWYQQTPGQGLQFLFEYFSETQRNKGNFPGRFSGRQFSNSRSEMNVSTLELGDSALYLCASSLTASNYGYTFGSGTRLTVV.